This T cell receptor beta chain derives from a study of blood T cell repertoires in COVID-19. Study overall: Sites in the United States, Italy and Spain provided acute and convalescent COVID-19 samples. The analysed material was cDNA or gDNA that came from T cells, B-cell-depleted T cells, or PBMCs.

Original data processing: Amplifying reference gene primers gave estimates of nucleated cell counts. Sequenced by immunoSEQ multiplex PCR; TCRdb stores in-frame clones only, minus some. The DNA gave D and trimming, while V, J and clone size come from that table. The profile shows tens of thousands of clones, 75% to 85% of them singletons. Trimming left V 8 bases short and J 6 bases short, with 28 bases between. CDR1 and CDR2 from the germline V gene are ENHRY and SYGVKD. The CDR3 loop spans 17 amino acids. V is TRBV10-3 and J is TRBJ1-2; D is unresolved. This clonotype originated in a man in his sixties with acute or convalescent COVID-19. The sequenced sample consisted of peripheral blood. The DNA for the CDR3 is TGTGCCATCTCTTCTACCCCCTCGGGAGGCGCCAGTGATGGCTACACCTTC. It yields the protein CAISSTPSGGASDGYTF.